The rows below give T cell receptor beta chains drawn from one sample of a study of blood T cell repertoires in COVID-19. Data came from immunoSEQ multiplex PCR; TCRdb stores just in-frame clones and leaves some out. The table includes 80,000 or so clones, approximately 80% detected once. Sequencing was done on a sample of peripheral blood. These receptors were obtained from a man older than 75 with acute or convalescent COVID-19. CDR3s include the opening cysteine and the closing phenylalanine or tryptophan. The D gene is left open where the match is weak. Clone size is shown for a subset of rows, as once, few, many or a class of expanded clone.

clone_size: .
d_call: .
v_call: TRBV10-1
j_call: TRBJ2-5
cdr3_nt: TGCGCCAGCAGTGCTACGACTAAAGAGACCCAGTACTTC
cdr3_aa: CASSATTKETQYF

clone_size: .
d_call: TRBD2
v_call: TRBV10-3
j_call: TRBJ2-1
cdr3_nt: TGTGCCATCAGTGGTAACGGGGGGGTCGATGAGCAGTTCTTC
cdr3_aa: CAISGNGGVDEQFF

clone_size: few
d_call: .
v_call: TRBV12-3/TRBV12-4
j_call: TRBJ1-2
cdr3_nt: TGTGCCAGCAGTTCGGACAGCTATGGCTACACCTTC
cdr3_aa: CASSSDSYGYTF

clone_size: .
d_call: TRBD1
v_call: TRBV19
j_call: TRBJ1-5
cdr3_nt: TGTGCCAGTAGTCCCCTCGACAGGGGGGCCAATCAGCCCCAGCATTTT
cdr3_aa: CASSPLDRGANQPQHF

clone_size: .
d_call: TRBD1
v_call: TRBV3-1/TRBV3-2
j_call: TRBJ1-1
cdr3_nt: TGTGCCAGCAGCCCCATGGGACAGGACAGCACTGAAGCTTTCTTT
cdr3_aa: CASSPMGQDSTEAFF

clone_size: .
d_call: TRBD1
v_call: TRBV18
j_call: TRBJ1-2
cdr3_nt: TGTGCCAGCTCACCAGCGGGCAGGGGGGACTATGGCTACACCTTC
cdr3_aa: CASSPAGRGDYGYTF

clone_size: .
d_call: TRBD2
v_call: TRBV5-8
j_call: TRBJ2-3
cdr3_nt: TGTGCCAGCAGCCGCGGACTAGCGGGGGCTAGCACAGATACGCAGTATTTT
cdr3_aa: CASSRGLAGASTDTQYF

clone_size: .
d_call: TRBD1
v_call: TRBV5-4
j_call: TRBJ1-1
cdr3_nt: TGTGCCAGCAGCCTCCGGACAGGCCTAAACACTGAAGCTTTCTTT
cdr3_aa: CASSLRTGLNTEAFF

clone_size: .
d_call: .
v_call: TRBV18
j_call: TRBJ1-2
cdr3_nt: TGTGCCAGCTCACCACCGTCGGGGGAAGGCTACACCTTC
cdr3_aa: CASSPPSGEGYTF

clone_size: .
d_call: .
v_call: TRBV11-2
j_call: TRBJ2-7
cdr3_nt: TGTGCCAGCAGCATGACCTATACTGGGCCCTACGAGCAGTACTTC
cdr3_aa: CASSMTYTGPYEQYF

clone_size: few
d_call: .
v_call: TRBV6-5
j_call: TRBJ1-4
cdr3_nt: TGTGCCAGCACCAGGGGCCATAATGAAAAACTGTTTTTT
cdr3_aa: CASTRGHNEKLFF

clone_size: .
d_call: .
v_call: TRBV10-1
j_call: TRBJ1-1
cdr3_nt: TGCGCCAGCAGTGAGTATAGGGGCATGAACACTGAAGCTTTCTTT
cdr3_aa: CASSEYRGMNTEAFF

clone_size: .
d_call: TRBD1
v_call: TRBV29-1
j_call: TRBJ1-2
cdr3_nt: TGCAGCGCCGGGACAGGGGCGGACTATGGCTACACCTTC
cdr3_aa: CSAGTGADYGYTF

clone_size: .
d_call: .
v_call: TRBV7-8
j_call: TRBJ1-5
cdr3_nt: TGTGCCAGCAGCCTACAAAATCAGCCCCAGCATTTT
cdr3_aa: CASSLQNQPQHF

clone_size: .
d_call: .
v_call: TRBV2
j_call: TRBJ1-6
cdr3_nt: TGTGCCAGCAGTAAGACAGGAGACTATAATTCACCCCTCCACTTT
cdr3_aa: CASSKTGDYNSPLHF

clone_size: .
d_call: TRBD1
v_call: TRBV6-5
j_call: TRBJ1-1
cdr3_nt: TGTGCCAGCATCAAACAGGGGTTCGGCACTGAAGCTTTCTTT
cdr3_aa: CASIKQGFGTEAFF

clone_size: .
d_call: .
v_call: TRBV7-3
j_call: TRBJ1-3
cdr3_nt: TGTGCCAGCAGCCCTTTAGGGGATGGAAACACCATATATTTT
cdr3_aa: CASSPLGDGNTIYF

clone_size: .
d_call: TRBD2
v_call: TRBV7-9
j_call: TRBJ2-3
cdr3_nt: TGTGCCAGCAGGATAAGCGGGGCGAACACAGATACGCAGTATTTT
cdr3_aa: CASRISGANTDTQYF

clone_size: .
d_call: .
v_call: TRBV12-2
j_call: TRBJ2-1
cdr3_nt: TGTGCAAGTCGCTTAGCGACTGCTACCTACAATGAGCAGTTCTTC
cdr3_aa: CASRLATATYNEQFF

clone_size: .
d_call: .
v_call: TRBV30
j_call: TRBJ2-6
cdr3_nt: TGTGCCGGGGGGGCGGCAGGGGCCAACGTCCTGACTTTC
cdr3_aa: CAGGAAGANVLTF

clone_size: once
d_call: .
v_call: TRBV6-6
j_call: TRBJ2-3
cdr3_nt: TGTGCCAGCAGTTATTTACAGTCCACAGATACGCAGTATTTT
cdr3_aa: CASSYLQSTDTQYF

clone_size: few
d_call: TRBD1
v_call: TRBV19
j_call: TRBJ2-7
cdr3_nt: TGTGCCAGTAGTACGGACAGGTACGAGCAGTACTTC
cdr3_aa: CASSTDRYEQYF

clone_size: .
d_call: TRBD1
v_call: TRBV5-4
j_call: TRBJ1-2
cdr3_nt: TGTGCCAGCAGCTTGGGGGGACAGGCCCAGGGGGGCTATGGCTACACCTTC
cdr3_aa: CASSLGGQAQGGYGYTF

clone_size: .
d_call: .
v_call: TRBV29-1
j_call: TRBJ1-1
cdr3_nt: TGCAGCATCATGCAGGGTGCGAACACTGAAGCTTTCTTT
cdr3_aa: CSIMQGANTEAFF

clone_size: once
d_call: TRBD2
v_call: TRBV2
j_call: TRBJ2-7
cdr3_nt: TGTGCCAGCAGAGGGACTAGCGGGGCCTACGAGCAGTACTTC
cdr3_aa: CASRGTSGAYEQYF

clone_size: .
d_call: .
v_call: TRBV14
j_call: TRBJ2-3
cdr3_nt: TGTGCCAGCAGCCGATTACAGAGCACAGATACGCAGTATTTT
cdr3_aa: CASSRLQSTDTQYF

clone_size: .
d_call: TRBD2
v_call: TRBV7-8
j_call: TRBJ2-7
cdr3_nt: TGTGCCAGCCGGACTAGCGGAATCTACGAGCAGTACTTC
cdr3_aa: CASRTSGIYEQYF

clone_size: .
d_call: .
v_call: TRBV29-1
j_call: TRBJ1-2
cdr3_nt: TGCAGGGGAGTGGCGGAAAGCTATGGCTACACCTTC
cdr3_aa: CRGVAESYGYTF

clone_size: .
d_call: TRBD1
v_call: TRBV4-1
j_call: TRBJ2-7
cdr3_nt: TGCGCCAGCAGCCACTACCGAAGCGGGACAGGGGCCTACGAGCAGTACTTC
cdr3_aa: CASSHYRSGTGAYEQYF

clone_size: .
d_call: .
v_call: TRBV4-2
j_call: TRBJ1-1
cdr3_nt: TGTGCCAGCAGCCCGCGGACAGCCATGAACACTGAAGCTTTCTTT
cdr3_aa: CASSPRTAMNTEAFF

clone_size: .
d_call: TRBD2
v_call: TRBV6-5
j_call: TRBJ2-7
cdr3_nt: TGTGCCAGCAGTTACCAAAGCGGGGGGGCCTCCTACGAGCAGTACTTC
cdr3_aa: CASSYQSGGASYEQYF

clone_size: once
d_call: TRBD1
v_call: TRBV6-5
j_call: TRBJ2-7
cdr3_nt: TGTGCCAGCAAATCGACAGGGGGGCTGGAGCAGTACTTC
cdr3_aa: CASKSTGGLEQYF

clone_size: .
d_call: TRBD1
v_call: TRBV11-3
j_call: TRBJ1-1
cdr3_nt: TGTGCCAGCAGCTTAGGACAGGGCTTCACTGAAGCTTTCTTT
cdr3_aa: CASSLGQGFTEAFF

clone_size: .
d_call: TRBD1
v_call: TRBV18
j_call: TRBJ1-1
cdr3_nt: TGTGCCAGCTCACCAGGGCAGGGGGTGGGAACTGAAGCTTTCTTT
cdr3_aa: CASSPGQGVGTEAFF

clone_size: few
d_call: TRBD1
v_call: TRBV10-3
j_call: TRBJ1-2
cdr3_nt: TGTGCCATCAGTGAGAGACCGGGACAGGGAGGGGGCAGCTATGGCTACACCTTC
cdr3_aa: CAISERPGQGGGSYGYTF

clone_size: .
d_call: .
v_call: TRBV27
j_call: TRBJ2-2
cdr3_nt: TGTGCCAGCAGTTTGGTTGGGGAGGGGGGGAACACCGGGGAGCTGTTTTTT
cdr3_aa: CASSLVGEGGNTGELFF

clone_size: .
d_call: .
v_call: TRBV5-4
j_call: TRBJ2-2
cdr3_nt: TGTGCCAGCAGCTTTTGGGTTGGCGGGGACACCGGGGAGCTGTTTTTT
cdr3_aa: CASSFWVGGDTGELFF

clone_size: .
d_call: .
v_call: TRBV2
j_call: TRBJ1-6
cdr3_nt: TGTGCCAGCAGTCCACAAAAGGACAGTCTAAAATCACCCCTCCACTTT
cdr3_aa: CASSPQKDSLKSPLHF

clone_size: .
d_call: TRBD1
v_call: TRBV5-1
j_call: TRBJ1-1
cdr3_nt: TGCGCCAGCAGCTTGGAAGCGGGAAGTCCAGGGGGCTTTGCTGAAGCTTTCTTT
cdr3_aa: CASSLEAGSPGGFAEAFF

clone_size: .
d_call: TRBD1
v_call: TRBV25-1
j_call: TRBJ2-3
cdr3_nt: TGTGCCAGCAGTGAACGCCGGACAGGCAATACGCAGTATTTT
cdr3_aa: CASSERRTGNTQYF

clone_size: once
d_call: TRBD1
v_call: TRBV10-1
j_call: TRBJ1-1
cdr3_nt: TGCGCCAGCAGCTCCGGACAGGCGTCTGAAGCTTTCTTT
cdr3_aa: CASSSGQASEAFF

clone_size: .
d_call: .
v_call: TRBV19
j_call: TRBJ1-2
cdr3_nt: TGTGCCAGTAGTATCCCGCTAAGGGCCCAGGGACGGGGGAACTATGGCTACACCTTC
cdr3_aa: CASSIPLRAQGRGNYGYTF

clone_size: many
d_call: TRBD1
v_call: TRBV2
j_call: TRBJ2-1
cdr3_nt: TGTGCCAGCGTTGACGGGACAGGGGCCTACAATGAGCAGTTCTTC
cdr3_aa: CASVDGTGAYNEQFF

clone_size: .
d_call: TRBD2
v_call: TRBV5-1
j_call: TRBJ2-5
cdr3_nt: TGCGCCAGCAGCGTTAGCGGGGGGTTCATCGAGACCCAGTACTTC
cdr3_aa: CASSVSGGFIETQYF

clone_size: .
d_call: TRBD1
v_call: TRBV3-1/TRBV3-2
j_call: TRBJ1-1
cdr3_nt: TGTGCCAGCAGCAGGGACAGGGAGTCGTTGAACACTGAAGCTTTCTTT
cdr3_aa: CASSRDRESLNTEAFF

clone_size: .
d_call: .
v_call: TRBV6-5
j_call: TRBJ2-1
cdr3_nt: TGTGCCAGCAGTTACCAGGGGGGCTCGTACAATGAGCAGTTCTTC
cdr3_aa: CASSYQGGSYNEQFF

clone_size: .
d_call: .
v_call: TRBV12-5
j_call: TRBJ1-5
cdr3_nt: TGTGCTAGTGGTTTGGTACTTCAGAAGGACACGCTATACAGCAATCAGCCCCAGCATTTT
cdr3_aa: CASGLVLQKDTLYSNQPQHF

clone_size: once
d_call: .
v_call: TRBV21-1
j_call: TRBJ1-6
cdr3_nt: TGTGCCAGCAGCAGGGGGGGGGAGGTCTATAATTCACCCCTCCACTTT
cdr3_aa: CASSRGGEVYNSPLHF

clone_size: .
d_call: .
v_call: TRBV9
j_call: TRBJ2-5
cdr3_nt: TGTGCCAGCAGCGTCAGGAGGGGGGGCGTGGAGACCCAGTACTTC
cdr3_aa: CASSVRRGGVETQYF

clone_size: .
d_call: TRBD1
v_call: TRBV5-1
j_call: TRBJ2-7
cdr3_nt: TGCGCCAGCAGCTTGTCTTTTGGGACAGGGGGCTCCTACGAGCAGTACTTC
cdr3_aa: CASSLSFGTGGSYEQYF

clone_size: .
d_call: TRBD1
v_call: TRBV6-5
j_call: TRBJ1-6
cdr3_nt: TGTGCCAGCACCACCCGACAGGGAGACAATTCACCCCTCCACTTT
cdr3_aa: CASTTRQGDNSPLHF

clone_size: .
d_call: .
v_call: TRBV12-3/TRBV12-4
j_call: TRBJ2-1
cdr3_nt: TGTGCCAGCTCGGGACATGCGTACAATGAGCAGTTCTTC
cdr3_aa: CASSGHAYNEQFF

clone_size: .
d_call: .
v_call: TRBV7-2
j_call: TRBJ2-5
cdr3_nt: TGTGCCAGCAGCCTAGGGCATTACCAAGAGACCCAGTACTTC
cdr3_aa: CASSLGHYQETQYF

clone_size: .
d_call: TRBD1
v_call: TRBV15
j_call: TRBJ2-3
cdr3_nt: TGTGCCACCAGCCCCGACAGGGGCACAGATACGCAGTATTTT
cdr3_aa: CATSPDRGTDTQYF

clone_size: .
d_call: TRBD1
v_call: TRBV6-1
j_call: TRBJ1-4
cdr3_nt: TGTGCCAGCAGTGACCGGGACAGGGGAGGAATCTTCGAAAAACTGTTTTTT
cdr3_aa: CASSDRDRGGIFEKLFF

clone_size: many
d_call: .
v_call: TRBV4-2
j_call: TRBJ1-6
cdr3_nt: TGTGCCAGCAGCCAAGAAGGAGAGGAAAGCTCCTATAATTCACCCCTCCACTTT
cdr3_aa: CASSQEGEESSYNSPLHF

clone_size: .
d_call: .
v_call: TRBV15
j_call: TRBJ2-1
cdr3_nt: TGTGCCACCAGCAGACCGATTAGCTCCTACAATGAGCAGTTCTTC
cdr3_aa: CATSRPISSYNEQFF

clone_size: .
d_call: TRBD1
v_call: TRBV11-2
j_call: TRBJ1-6
cdr3_nt: TGTGCCAGCAGTTTACCGGGATTAGGGGGCGGAAATTCACCCCTCCACTTT
cdr3_aa: CASSLPGLGGGNSPLHF

clone_size: .
d_call: .
v_call: TRBV2
j_call: TRBJ1-6
cdr3_nt: TGTGCCAGCAGATCTTCCAGCTCCTATAATTCACCCCTCCACTTT
cdr3_aa: CASRSSSSYNSPLHF

clone_size: .
d_call: TRBD1
v_call: TRBV6-6
j_call: TRBJ1-2
cdr3_nt: TGTGCCAGCAGTTTCGGACAGGGGATATATGGCTACACCTTC
cdr3_aa: CASSFGQGIYGYTF